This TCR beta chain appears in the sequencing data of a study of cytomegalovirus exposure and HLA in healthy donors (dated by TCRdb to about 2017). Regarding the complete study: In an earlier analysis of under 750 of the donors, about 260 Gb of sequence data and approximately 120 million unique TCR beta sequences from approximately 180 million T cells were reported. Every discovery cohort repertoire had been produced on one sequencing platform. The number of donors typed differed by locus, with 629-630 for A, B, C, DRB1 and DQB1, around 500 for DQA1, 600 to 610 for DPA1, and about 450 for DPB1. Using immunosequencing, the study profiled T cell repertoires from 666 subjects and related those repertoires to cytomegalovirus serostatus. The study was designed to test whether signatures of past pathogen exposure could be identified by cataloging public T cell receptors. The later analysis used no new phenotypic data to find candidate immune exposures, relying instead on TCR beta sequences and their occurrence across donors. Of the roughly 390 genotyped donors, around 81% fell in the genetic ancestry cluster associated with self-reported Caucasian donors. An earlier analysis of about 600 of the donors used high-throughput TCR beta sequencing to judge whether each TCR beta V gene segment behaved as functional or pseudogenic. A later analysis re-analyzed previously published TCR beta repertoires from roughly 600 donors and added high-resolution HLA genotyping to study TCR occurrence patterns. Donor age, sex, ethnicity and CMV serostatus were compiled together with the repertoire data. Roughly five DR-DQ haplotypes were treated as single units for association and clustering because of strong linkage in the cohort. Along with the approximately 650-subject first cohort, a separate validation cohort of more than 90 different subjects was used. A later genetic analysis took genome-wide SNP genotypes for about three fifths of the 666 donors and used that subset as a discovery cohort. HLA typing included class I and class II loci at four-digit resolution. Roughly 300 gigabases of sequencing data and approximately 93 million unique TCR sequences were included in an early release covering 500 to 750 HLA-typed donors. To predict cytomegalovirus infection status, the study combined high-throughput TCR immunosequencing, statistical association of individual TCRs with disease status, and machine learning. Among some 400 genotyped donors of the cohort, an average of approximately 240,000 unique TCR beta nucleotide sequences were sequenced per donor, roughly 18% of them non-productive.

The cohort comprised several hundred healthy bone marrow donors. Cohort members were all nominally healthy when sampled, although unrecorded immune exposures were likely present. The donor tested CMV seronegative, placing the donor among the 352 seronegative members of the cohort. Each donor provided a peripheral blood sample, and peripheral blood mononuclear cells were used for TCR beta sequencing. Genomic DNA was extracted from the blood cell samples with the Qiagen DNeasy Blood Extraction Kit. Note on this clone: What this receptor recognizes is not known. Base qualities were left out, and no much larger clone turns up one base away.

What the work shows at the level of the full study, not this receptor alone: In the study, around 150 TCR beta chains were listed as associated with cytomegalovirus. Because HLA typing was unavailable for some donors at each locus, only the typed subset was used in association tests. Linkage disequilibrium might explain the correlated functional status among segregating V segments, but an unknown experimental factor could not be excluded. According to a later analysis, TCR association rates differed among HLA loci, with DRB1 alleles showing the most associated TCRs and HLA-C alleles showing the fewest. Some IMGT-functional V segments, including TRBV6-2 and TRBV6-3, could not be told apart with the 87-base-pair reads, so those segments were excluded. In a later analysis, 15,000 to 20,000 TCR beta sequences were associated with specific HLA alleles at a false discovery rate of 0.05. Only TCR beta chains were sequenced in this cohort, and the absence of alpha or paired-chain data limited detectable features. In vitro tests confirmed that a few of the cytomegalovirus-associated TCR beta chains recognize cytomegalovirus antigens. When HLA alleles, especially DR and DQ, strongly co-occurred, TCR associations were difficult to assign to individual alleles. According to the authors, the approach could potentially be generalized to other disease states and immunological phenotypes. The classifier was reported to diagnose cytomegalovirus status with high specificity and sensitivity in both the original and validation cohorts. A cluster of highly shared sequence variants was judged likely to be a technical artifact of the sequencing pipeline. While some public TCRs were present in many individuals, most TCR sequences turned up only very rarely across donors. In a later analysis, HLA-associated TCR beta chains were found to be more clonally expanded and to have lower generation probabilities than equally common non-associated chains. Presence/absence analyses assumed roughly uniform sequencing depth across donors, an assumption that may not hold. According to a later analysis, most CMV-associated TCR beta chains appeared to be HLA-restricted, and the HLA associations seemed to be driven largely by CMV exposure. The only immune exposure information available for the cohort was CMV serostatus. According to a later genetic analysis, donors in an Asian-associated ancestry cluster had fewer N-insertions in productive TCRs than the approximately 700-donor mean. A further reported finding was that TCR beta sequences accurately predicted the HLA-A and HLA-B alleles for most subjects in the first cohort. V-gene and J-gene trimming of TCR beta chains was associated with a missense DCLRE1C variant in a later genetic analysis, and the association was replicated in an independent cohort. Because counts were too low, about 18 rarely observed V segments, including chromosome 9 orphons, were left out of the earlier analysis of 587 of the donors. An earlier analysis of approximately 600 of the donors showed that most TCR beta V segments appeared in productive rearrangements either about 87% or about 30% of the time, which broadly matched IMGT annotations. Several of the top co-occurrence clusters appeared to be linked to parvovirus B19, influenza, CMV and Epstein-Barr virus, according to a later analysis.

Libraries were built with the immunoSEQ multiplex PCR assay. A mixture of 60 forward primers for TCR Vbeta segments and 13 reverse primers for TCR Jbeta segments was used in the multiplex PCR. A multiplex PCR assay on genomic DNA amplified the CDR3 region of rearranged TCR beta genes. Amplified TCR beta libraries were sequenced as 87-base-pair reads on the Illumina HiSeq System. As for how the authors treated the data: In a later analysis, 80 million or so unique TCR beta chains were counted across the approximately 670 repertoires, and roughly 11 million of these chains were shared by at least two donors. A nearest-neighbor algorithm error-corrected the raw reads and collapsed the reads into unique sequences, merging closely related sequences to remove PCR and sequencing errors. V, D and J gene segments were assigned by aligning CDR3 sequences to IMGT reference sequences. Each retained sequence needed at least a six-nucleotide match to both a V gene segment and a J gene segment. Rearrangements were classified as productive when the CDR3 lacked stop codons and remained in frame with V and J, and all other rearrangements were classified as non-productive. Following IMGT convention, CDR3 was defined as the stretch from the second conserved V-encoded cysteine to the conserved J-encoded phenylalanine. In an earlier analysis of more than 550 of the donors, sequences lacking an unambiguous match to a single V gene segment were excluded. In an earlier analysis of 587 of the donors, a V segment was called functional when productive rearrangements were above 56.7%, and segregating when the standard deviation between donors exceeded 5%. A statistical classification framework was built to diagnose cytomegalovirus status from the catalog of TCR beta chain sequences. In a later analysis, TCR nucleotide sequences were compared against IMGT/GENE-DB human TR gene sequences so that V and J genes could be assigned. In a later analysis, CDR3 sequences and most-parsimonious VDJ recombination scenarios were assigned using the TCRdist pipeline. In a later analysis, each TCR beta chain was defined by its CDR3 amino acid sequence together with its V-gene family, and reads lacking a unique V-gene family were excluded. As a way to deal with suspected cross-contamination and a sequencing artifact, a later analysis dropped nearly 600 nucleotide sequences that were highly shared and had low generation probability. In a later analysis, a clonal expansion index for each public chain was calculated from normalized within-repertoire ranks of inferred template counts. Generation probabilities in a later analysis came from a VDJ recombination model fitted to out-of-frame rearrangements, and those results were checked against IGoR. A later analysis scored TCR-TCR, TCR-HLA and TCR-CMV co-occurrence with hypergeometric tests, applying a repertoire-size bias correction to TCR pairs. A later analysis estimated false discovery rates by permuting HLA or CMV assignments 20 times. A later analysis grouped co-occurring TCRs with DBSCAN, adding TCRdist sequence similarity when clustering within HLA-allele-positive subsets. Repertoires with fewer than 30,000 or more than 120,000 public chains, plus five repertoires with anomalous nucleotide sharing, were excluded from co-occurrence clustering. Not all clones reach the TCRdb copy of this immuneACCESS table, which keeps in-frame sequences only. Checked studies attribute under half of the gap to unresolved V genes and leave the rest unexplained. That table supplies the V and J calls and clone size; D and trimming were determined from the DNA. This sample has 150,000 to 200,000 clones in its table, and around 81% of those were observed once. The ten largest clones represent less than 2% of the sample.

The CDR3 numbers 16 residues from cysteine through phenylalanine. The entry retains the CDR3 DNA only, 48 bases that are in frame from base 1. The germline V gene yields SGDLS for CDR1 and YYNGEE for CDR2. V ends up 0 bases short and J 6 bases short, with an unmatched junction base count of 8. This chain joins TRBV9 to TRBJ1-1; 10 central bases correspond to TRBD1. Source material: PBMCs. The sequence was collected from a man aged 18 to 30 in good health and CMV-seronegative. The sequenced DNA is TGTGCCAGCAGCGTAGCCGTGACAGGGGGCGGGCCTGAAGCTTTCTTT. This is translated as CASSVAVTGGGPEAFF.